The 21 T cell receptor beta chains below come from one sample, sequenced in a study of blood T cell repertoires in COVID-19. Clones were sequenced by immunoSEQ multiplex PCR, and TCRdb holds only the in-frame ones, with some missing. The table has roughly 400,000 clones, 70% to 90% seen once. The source material was peripheral blood. The receptors originated from a woman in her fifties or sixties with COVID-19, enrolled during active disease.

The CDR3 spells CASSRDSYTEAFF. The CDR3 region has the DNA TGTGCCAGCAGCCGGGACTCGTACACTGAAGCTTTCTTT. V gene TRBV4-2 combines with J gene TRBJ1-1, with a weak D call TRBD1 (5 bases). CDR3 length: 13 residues. Trimming stripped 4 bases from V and 3 bases from J, with 9 bases between. The germline V gene has CDR1 LGHNA and CDR2 YNFKEQ.

The CDR3: CASSPLGGGEFF. Here the CDR3 DNA reads TGTGCCAGCAGCCCCCTGGGCGGGGGTGAGTTCTTC. The chain joins TRBV3-1 (or the pseudogene TRBV3-2) to TRBJ2-1; 7 bases match TRBD2. The CDR3 is 12 amino acids. Germline V lookup: CDR1 LGHDT, CDR2 YNNKEL (reference sequence). The V gene end was trimmed by 4 bases and the J gene end by 14 bases; junction bases not matched to a gene: 8.

The genes are TRBV6-4 and TRBJ1-2, with a weak D call TRBD1 (5 bases). The CDR3 runs 15 residues. The germline V and J ends were trimmed by 2 bases and 4 bases, with 14 bases remaining between them. Germline V gene sequence: CDR1 MRHNA, CDR2 SNTAGT. The chain's CDR3 is CASSDPAGLAYGYTF. CDR3 sequence (DNA): TGTGCCAGCAGTGACCCCGCAGGGCTGGCCTATGGCTACACCTTC.

V gene TRBV5-1 combines with J gene TRBJ2-5; 7 bases are shared with TRBD1. The V segment lost 2 bases and the J segment 7 bases; nucleotides outside the gene matches: 14. This CDR3 is built from 16 residues. Germline CDR1 reads SGHRS; CDR2 reads YFSETQ. As DNA, the CDR3 is TGCGCCAGCAGCTTTCCGCAAGAGGACAGGTCTTGGACCCAGTACTTC. Protein sequence: CASSFPQEDRSWTQYF.

The count of this clone is one. The gene calls are TRBV5-1 and TRBJ1-5; D call uncertain. With 4 bases removed from V and 0 bases from J, the gap between germline ends came to 8 bases. The V gene's germline CDR1 is SGHRS and CDR2 YFSETQ. This CDR3 is 14 amino acids long. The CDR3 DNA is TGCGCCAGCAGCCTCGACACTAGCAATCAGCCCCAGCATTTT. It yields the protein CASSLDTSNQPQHF.

The chain recombines TRBV6-6 with TRBJ2-7; D perhaps matches TRBD2 (6 bases). This CDR3 spans 14 amino acids. Between the trimmed V and J ends, which lost 2 bases and 6 bases, there was a span of 14 bases. From germline, CDR1 is MNHNY and CDR2 SVGAGI (reference sequence). The CDR3 protein is CASSYRQGGGEQYF. CDR3 nucleotide sequence: TGTGCCAGCAGTTACAGGCAGGGAGGAGGCGAGCAGTACTTC.

V and J are TRBV10-1 and TRBJ2-1; 7 bases line up with TRBD1. J lost 8 bases, V lost 3 bases, and 7 bases had no gene match. The CDR3 is 14 amino acids. CDR1 WNHNN and CDR2 SYGVQD come from the germline V gene (reference sequence). CDR3: CASSDAGGRDEQFF. CDR3 DNA: TGCGCCAGCAGTGATGCAGGGGGAAGGGATGAGCAGTTCTTC.

The rearrangement uses TRBV5-4 and TRBJ2-6; TRBD1 matches at 11 bases. The CDR3 runs to 19 residues. The germline V gene encodes CDR1 SGHNT and CDR2 YYREEE (reference sequence). J gave up 0 bases and V 5 bases, and 10 bases lay outside the gene matches. CDR3 sequence (DNA): TGTGCCAGCAGAACTAAGGACAGGGGGCCGTTCTCTGGGGCCAACGTCCTGACTTTC. It translates to CASRTKDRGPFSGANVLTF.

The chain is built from TRBV28 and TRBJ2-1; D is uncertain. Germline V gives CDR1 MDHEN, CDR2 SYDVKM. CDR3 size: 12 residues. V lost 5 bases, J lost 4 bases, and 6 bases lay in between. CDR3 DNA sequence: TGTGCCAGCAGTACCCAGTACAATGAGCAGTTCTTC. It specifies CASSTQYNEQFF.

The chain recombines TRBV19 with TRBJ1-1, with D unclear. V gave up 9 bases and J gave up 1 base, with 15 bases separating them. In germline, CDR1 is LNHDA, CDR2 SQIVND (reference sequence). There are 14 residues in the CDR3. Here the CDR3 reads CASMDGLENTEAFF. The CDR3 DNA sequence: TGTGCCAGCATGGACGGACTGGAGAACACTGAAGCTTTCTTT.

This clone came up a few times. This chain links TRBV29-1 with TRBJ2-2; 10 nucleotides match TRBD1. CDR1 and CDR2 (germline): SQVTM, ANQGSEA. The CDR3 is 14 residues long. With 4 bases clipped from V and 5 bases from J, the junction kept 4 bases outside the gene matches. Written as DNA, the CDR3 is TGCAGCGTTGTTGGGACAGGGGTTACCGGGGAGCTGTTTTTT. Protein product: CSVVGTGVTGELFF.

This sequence joins TRBV5-4 and TRBJ1-6; a possible D gene is TRBD1 (5 bases). Between the trimmed V and J ends, which lost 4 bases and 9 bases, there was a span of 17 bases. The CDR3 contains 15 residues. Germline assignment: CDR1 SGHNT and CDR2 YYREEE (reference sequence). CDR3 sequence: CASSGDGGSSSPLHF. The CDR3 DNA is TGTGCCAGCAGCGGGGACGGGGGGAGTAGTTCACCCCTCCACTTT.

This chain joins TRBV9 and TRBJ2-5; 12 bases line up with TRBD2. CDR1 is SGDLS, CDR2 YYNGEE, per germline. J gave up 2 bases and V 4 bases, and 3 bases lay outside the gene matches. The CDR3 covers 15 residues. CDR3 region: CASSIGLAGQETQYF. CDR3 DNA sequence: TGTGCCAGCAGCATAGGACTAGCGGGGCAAGAGACCCAGTACTTC.

This clone was detected only once. The chain carries TRBV5-5 and TRBJ1-2; no clear D. Germline V gene data show CDR1 as SGHKS and CDR2 as YYEKEE (reference sequence). V was shortened by 2 bases and J by 4 bases, with 9 bases between the two germline ends. CDR3 length: 13 residues. The CDR3 DNA is TGTGCCAGCAGCTTAAGTGTCAGCTATGGCTACACCTTC. Protein sequence: CASSLSVSYGYTF.

CDR3 DNA sequence: TGTGCCAGCAGTGGTGTCGCTGAAGCTTTCTTT. Translating it yields CASSGVAEAFF. This chain joins TRBV2 and TRBJ1-1; D is undetermined. Trimming removed 4 bases from V and 6 bases from J, with 6 bases in between. Per germline, CDR1 SNHLY and CDR2 FYNNEI. This CDR3 contains 11 residues.

A single count supports this clone. V usage is TRBV29-1 and J usage is TRBJ1-2; D possibly corresponds to TRBD1 (6 bases). Germline V gene lookup returns CDR1 SQVTM and CDR2 ANQGSEA. This CDR3 has 12 residues. Trimming shortened V by 3 bases and J by 7 bases, and 12 bases separated the two germline ends. The CDR3 bases are TGCAGCGTTGAGCGGGGGGCTGCTGGCTACACCTTC. Amino acid sequence: CSVERGAAGYTF.

V and J are TRBV19 and TRBJ2-2; TRBD2 might be the D (7 bases). CDR3 length: 17 residues. Trimming left V 3 bases short and J 6 bases short, with 20 bases between. The germline V gene has CDR1 LNHDA and CDR2 SQIVND (reference sequence). CDR3 sequence: CASSIHSAGAAPGELFF. The CDR3 DNA follows: TGTGCCAGTAGTATTCATTCGGCGGGGGCCGCCCCCGGGGAGCTGTTTTTT. Full variable domain (rest looked up from reference TRBV19 and TRBJ2-2): DGGITQSPKYLFRKEGQNVTLSCEQNLNHDAMYWYRQDPGQGLRLIYYSQIVNDFQKGDIAEGYSVSREKKESFPLTVTSAQKNPTAFYLCASSIHSAGAAPGELFFGEGSRLTVL.

The gene calls are TRBV5-1 and TRBJ1-3, with 10 bases matching TRBD1. The trim removed 4 bases at V and 8 bases at J, leaving 3 bases unmatched. The CDR3 has 13 amino acids. Per germline, CDR1 SGHRS and CDR2 YFSETQ. CDR3 amino acids: CASSPGQGDTIYF. In nucleotides, the CDR3 is TGCGCCAGCAGCCCCGGACAGGGGGACACCATATATTTT. The full variable domain, its missing parts supplied by reference TRBV5-1 and TRBJ1-3, is KAGVTQTPRYLIKTRGQQVTLSCSPISGHRSVSWYQQTPGQGLQFLFEYFSETQRNKGNFPGRFSGRQFSNSRSEMNVSTLELGDSALYLCASSPGQGDTIYFGEGSWLTVV.

This clone has only one observation. V usage is TRBV9 and J usage is TRBJ2-7; 7 bases map to TRBD1. With 4 bases clipped from V and 3 bases from J, the junction kept 7 bases outside the gene matches. The CDR3 extends over 14 amino acids. The germline V gene has CDR1 SGDLS and CDR2 YYNGEE. This chain's CDR3 is CASSQSGQSYEQYF. The CDR3 DNA follows: TGTGCCAGCAGCCAATCGGGACAGAGCTACGAGCAGTACTTC.

The chain's CDR3 is CASTPGQGRGKLFF. Here the CDR3 DNA reads TGCGCCAGCACCCCGGGACAGGGCCGGGGAAAACTGTTTTTT. J is TRBJ1-4 and V is TRBV5-1; 9 bases fit TRBD1. CDR3 length: 14 amino acids. CDR1 is SGHRS and CDR2 is YFSETQ in the germline V gene. Losses at the gene ends were 6 bases for V and 10 bases for J; bases not matched to a gene: 10.

This clone occurred once. V gene TRBV6-2 or TRBV6-3 combines with J gene TRBJ2-6; weak D call: TRBD1 (5 bases). The ends were cut back, 0 bases at V and 4 bases at J, with 16 bases in the middle. The CDR3 spans 18 residues. CDR1 MNHEY and CDR2 SVGEGT come from the germline V gene. The CDR3 bases are TGTGCCAGCAGTTACTCGTGGGGCCTTGGTCAGGGGGCCAACGTCCTGACTTTC. Its protein product is CASSYSWGLGQGANVLTF.